The rows below give T cell receptor beta chains drawn from one sample of a study of T cells in Graves' hyperthyroidism and ophthalmopathy. In TCRdb, the multiplex PCR reads were re-called with MiXCR into one record per CDR3 protein. The table shows 400,000 to 550,000 distinct CDR3 sequences, with roughly 25% occurring only once. The sample was blood. All receptors come from a woman under 40 with Graves' ophthalmopathy. The CDR3 runs from the conserved cysteine through the conserved F or W. D genes are given only for firm matches. Clone size is not always given. Where it is, it says once, few, many or a class for expanded clones.

d_gene: -
v_gene: TRBV2
j_gene: TRBJ2-5
abundance: many
CDR3nt: TGTGCCAGCGGAGGGGAAGAGACCCAGTACTTC
CDR3aa: CASGGEETQYF

d_gene: -
v_gene: TRBV6-2/TRBV6-3
j_gene: TRBJ1-5
abundance: many
CDR3nt: TGTGCCAGCAGTTCCGGGACAAGGAATCAGCCCCAGCATTTT
CDR3aa: CASSSGTRNQPQHF

d_gene: -
v_gene: TRBV15
j_gene: TRBJ2-2
abundance: many
CDR3nt: TGTGCCACCAGCAGAGATAGGGAGCCCACCGGGGAGCTGTTTTTT
CDR3aa: CATSRDREPTGELFF

d_gene: -
v_gene: TRBV6-5
j_gene: TRBJ1-1
abundance: many
CDR3nt: TGTGCCAGCAGTTACTCTTATGACACCAGGAACACTGAAGCTTTCTTT
CDR3aa: CASSYSYDTRNTEAFF

d_gene: -
v_gene: TRBV12-3/TRBV12-4
j_gene: TRBJ2-7
abundance: many
CDR3nt: TGTGCCAGCAGTGCGACCGGGGGCTTGGGGGAGCAGTACTTC
CDR3aa: CASSATGGLGEQYF

d_gene: TRBD1
v_gene: TRBV6-1
j_gene: TRBJ2-7
abundance: many
CDR3nt: TGTGCCAGCAGTGGGGACAGGACCTACGAGCAGTACTTC
CDR3aa: CASSGDRTYEQYF

d_gene: TRBD1
v_gene: TRBV12-3/TRBV12-4
j_gene: TRBJ1-5
abundance: -
CDR3nt: TGTGCCAGCAGTACGACAGGGGACAATCAGCCCCAGCATTTT
CDR3aa: CASSTTGDNQPQHF

d_gene: -
v_gene: TRBV28
j_gene: TRBJ1-1
abundance: -
CDR3nt: TGTGCCAGCAGTCCCTTAAGGACTGAAGCTTTCTTT
CDR3aa: CASSPLRTEAFF

d_gene: -
v_gene: TRBV30
j_gene: TRBJ2-2
abundance: -
CDR3nt: TGTGCCTGGATCCCCGGGGTCCTGGGCGGCACCGGGGAGCTGTTTTTT
CDR3aa: CAWIPGVLGGTGELFF

d_gene: TRBD1
v_gene: TRBV28
j_gene: TRBJ2-7
abundance: few
CDR3nt: TGTGCCAGCAGTCCGGACAGGGTGATGCACGAGCAGTACTTC
CDR3aa: CASSPDRVMHEQYF

d_gene: -
v_gene: TRBV5-5
j_gene: TRBJ1-2
abundance: many
CDR3nt: TGTGCCAGCAGCAAACCGGGACAAAACTATGGCTACACCTTC
CDR3aa: CASSKPGQNYGYTF

d_gene: -
v_gene: TRBV6-1
j_gene: TRBJ2-7
abundance: -
CDR3nt: TGTGCCATAAAGGACGGGACCTACGAGCAGTACTTC
CDR3aa: CAIKDGTYEQYF

d_gene: TRBD1
v_gene: TRBV7-2
j_gene: TRBJ1-5
abundance: -
CDR3nt: TGTGCCAGCAGTCGAAACAGGGGAGTAGATCAGCCCCAGCATTTT
CDR3aa: CASSRNRGVDQPQHF

d_gene: -
v_gene: TRBV20-1
j_gene: TRBJ1-5
abundance: -
CDR3nt: TGCAGTGCTAGAGCGGTGGGCAGCAATCAGCCCCAGCATTTT
CDR3aa: CSARAVGSNQPQHF

d_gene: TRBD1
v_gene: TRBV20-1
j_gene: TRBJ2-7
abundance: -
CDR3nt: TGCAGTGCTAGAACCGGGACAGGGGGCCACGAGCAGTACTTC
CDR3aa: CSARTGTGGHEQYF

d_gene: -
v_gene: TRBV10-1
j_gene: TRBJ2-5
abundance: -
CDR3nt: TGCGCCAGCAGTGGATCTACCGGGACCAACCAAGAGACCCAGTACTTC
CDR3aa: CASSGSTGTNQETQYF

d_gene: -
v_gene: TRBV27
j_gene: TRBJ2-7
abundance: many
CDR3nt: TGTGCCAGCAGTCCGGCGGCCGACTCCTACGAGCAGTACTTC
CDR3aa: CASSPAADSYEQYF

d_gene: -
v_gene: TRBV12-5
j_gene: TRBJ1-5
abundance: -
CDR3nt: TGTGCTAGTGGTTTGGTTGAGCCCCAGCATTTT
CDR3aa: CASGLVEPQHF

d_gene: TRBD1
v_gene: TRBV27
j_gene: TRBJ1-1
abundance: many
CDR3nt: TGTGCCAGCAGGGACAGGGGCACTGAAGCTTTCTTT
CDR3aa: CASRDRGTEAFF

d_gene: TRBD1
v_gene: TRBV27
j_gene: TRBJ1-2
abundance: many
CDR3nt: TGTGCCAGCAGTTGGGGACAGGGGGTGTCGACTAACTATGGCTACACCTTC
CDR3aa: CASSWGQGVSTNYGYTF

d_gene: -
v_gene: TRBV6-5
j_gene: TRBJ2-5
abundance: many
CDR3nt: TGTGCCAGCAGTTACTCTGGGGGAAGAGGAGAGACCCAGTACTTC
CDR3aa: CASSYSGGRGETQYF

d_gene: -
v_gene: TRBV28
j_gene: TRBJ2-7
abundance: many
CDR3nt: TGTGCCAGCAGTTTCGCCTCCTACGAGCAGTACTTC
CDR3aa: CASSFASYEQYF

d_gene: -
v_gene: TRBV6-1
j_gene: TRBJ1-3
abundance: -
CDR3nt: TGTGCCAGCAGCCAAGTTGGGGCTACAGCCTCTGGAAACACCATATATTTT
CDR3aa: CASSQVGATASGNTIYF

d_gene: -
v_gene: TRBV7-8
j_gene: TRBJ1-1
abundance: many
CDR3nt: TGTGCCAGCAGCTTAGTGGCGGGGGGGCTAAGGAACACTGAAGCTTTCTTT
CDR3aa: CASSLVAGGLRNTEAFF

d_gene: TRBD2
v_gene: TRBV5-1
j_gene: TRBJ2-5
abundance: -
CDR3nt: TGCGCCAGCAGCTCGGGGACTAGCGATGAGACCCAGTACTTC
CDR3aa: CASSSGTSDETQYF

d_gene: -
v_gene: TRBV20-1
j_gene: TRBJ1-5
abundance: -
CDR3nt: TGCAGTGCTAGTGCCGGTAGTTTGGGCCTCAATCAGCCCCAGCATTTT
CDR3aa: CSASAGSLGLNQPQHF

d_gene: TRBD2
v_gene: TRBV27
j_gene: TRBJ2-1
abundance: -
CDR3nt: TGTGCCAGCAGTCCCCGGGGTAGCGGGGTGGTCAATGAGCAGTTCTTC
CDR3aa: CASSPRGSGVVNEQFF

d_gene: -
v_gene: TRBV5-1
j_gene: TRBJ2-5
abundance: -
CDR3nt: TGCGCCAGTCACCCCGCGGCCACTCGTCGGGAGACCCAGTACTTC
CDR3aa: CASHPAATRRETQYF